Below, 10 T cell receptor beta chains from the same sample are listed, as sequenced in a study of Graves' ophthalmopathy and Graves' hyperthyroidism. The study amplified TCR beta CDR3 regions using RNA transcripts. HTBI primers were used in a first-round RT-PCR, which preceded a second-round multiplex PCR. MiXCR, applied by TCRdb to the multiplex PCR reads, yields one record per CDR3 protein. The sample includes 600,000 to 650,000 distinct CDR3 sequences, 22% of them seen just once. The sample comprised peripheral blood. These receptors originate from a young woman with stable Graves' hyperthyroidism. Some clones in this sample may be carry-over from other donors' samples.

This clonotype was picked up many times. The chain recombines TRBV6-5 with TRBJ1-1, with 9 bases matching TRBD1. Germline trimming cut 0 bases from V and 0 bases from J; bases unmatched to any gene: 20. This CDR3 has 22 residues. The germline V gene encodes CDR1 MNHEY and CDR2 SVGAGI. Written as DNA, the CDR3 is TGTGCCAGCAGTTACTCGGTTTCCGGGACAGGGAAGCCTATCCCGATGAACACTGAAGCTTTCTTT. This gives the protein CASSYSVSGTGKPIPMNTEAFF.

The chain couples TRBV5-1 to TRBJ1-2, with TRBD1 as a possible D gene (6 bases). The CDR3 contains 14 residues. The V end was cut by 1 base, the J end by 0 bases, with 7 bases between. In germline, CDR1 is SGHRS, CDR2 YFSETQ. For the CDR3, the DNA is TGCGCCAGCAGCTTGCAGGGGACTAACTATGGCTACACCTTC. Translating it yields CASSLQGTNYGYTF.

The table lists this clonotype with a few counts. One end of the junction is discordant with germline, which a read error may explain. The CDR3: CASGQGGNHPQHF. The DNA for the CDR3 is TGTGCCAGCGGACAGGGTGGCAATCATCCCCAGCATTTT. The chain couples TRBV6-1 to TRBJ1-5, with 8 bases fitting TRBD1. The CDR3 sequence is 13 residues long. Germline loops: CDR1 MNHNS, CDR2 SASEGT.

Many counts were recorded for this clonotype. The chain joins TRBV15 to TRBJ2-7; D possibly corresponds to TRBD2 (5 bases). Germline lookup yields CDR1 LNHNV and CDR2 YYDKDF (reference sequence). Trimming left V 3 bases short and J 1 base short, with 13 bases between. The CDR3 is made up of 15 amino acids. CDR3 DNA: TGTGCCACCAGCAGCCCGGGAACCAATTCCTACGAGCAGTACTTC. Protein: CATSSPGTNSYEQYF.

Only a few counts were recorded for this clonotype. The conserved closing phenylalanine or tryptophan is absent in this CDR3, likely reflecting a read error. The CDR3 sequence: CASSPGGTGGYTY. The CDR3 bases are TGTGCCAGCTCTCCAGGCGGGACAGGGGGCTACACCTAC. The chain carries TRBV18 and TRBJ1-2, with 9 nucleotides matching TRBD1. The germline V gene encodes CDR1 KGHSH and CDR2 LQKENI. This CDR3 contains 13 residues. J was trimmed by 8 bases and V by 6 bases; bases with no gene match: 7.

This chain connects TRBV6-5 to TRBJ1-6; maybe TRBD1 (5 bases). Germline loops: CDR1 MNHEY, CDR2 SVGAGI. The CDR3 loop spans 15 amino acids. V was cut by 0 bases and J by 10 bases, with 13 bases left in between. CDR3 nucleotide sequence: TGTGCCAGCAGTTACTCGAGTGCAGGGTTGTCACCCCTCCACTTT. Its protein is CASSYSSAGLSPLHF.

The rearrangement joins TRBV19 to TRBJ2-2, with TRBD1 matching over 12 bases. Germline-derived CDR1 and CDR2 are LNHDA and SQIVND (reference sequence). The CDR3 totals 19 residues. After removal of 3 bases from V and 1 base from J, the junction contained 9 bases not matched to a gene. CDR3 residues: CASSILGQGAGGNTGELFF. The CDR3 coding sequence is TGTGCCAGTAGTATCTTGGGACAGGGGGCTGGTGGGAACACCGGGGAGCTGTTTTTT. The full variable domain, in which reference TRBV19 and TRBJ2-2 provide the parts outside the CDR3, is DGGITQSPKYLFRKEGQNVTLSCEQNLNHDAMYWYRQDPGQGLRLIYYSQIVNDFQKGDIAEGYSVSREKKESFPLTVTSAQKNPTAFYLCASSILGQGAGGNTGELFFGEGSRLTVL.

This clonotype was recorded many times. The V gene is TRBV20-1, the J gene TRBJ1-6; D ambiguous. V was clipped by 6 bases and J by 5 bases, with 17 bases between them. The germline gives CDR1 DFQATT, CDR2 SNEGSKA (reference sequence). This CDR3 region has 15 residues. CDR3 residues: CSAPSPGRNNSPLHF. Written as DNA, the CDR3 is TGCAGTGCCCCCAGCCCGGGGAGGAATAATTCACCCCTCCACTTT.

This chain links TRBV30 with TRBJ2-5; tentatively, D is TRBD2 (6 bases). Germline-derived CDR1 and CDR2 are GTSNPN and SVGIG (reference sequence). Trimming took off 2 bases at V and 5 bases at J, with 12 bases between the two ends. The CDR3 consists of 13 residues. The CDR3 here is CAWSREQLETQYF. CDR3 nucleotides: TGTGCCTGGAGTCGGGAGCAGTTGGAGACCCAGTACTTC.

This clonotype was seen repeatedly, ten times or more. The gene calls are TRBV19 and TRBJ1-1; D possibly corresponds to TRBD1 (6 bases). The CDR3 length is 13 residues. Trimming removed 3 bases at V and 5 bases at J, with 10 bases between. Germline CDR1 LNHDA, CDR2 SQIVND (reference sequence). CDR3 bases: TGTGCCAGTAGTATGAACAGGGTGACTGAAGCTTTCTTT. Its translation: CASSMNRVTEAFF.